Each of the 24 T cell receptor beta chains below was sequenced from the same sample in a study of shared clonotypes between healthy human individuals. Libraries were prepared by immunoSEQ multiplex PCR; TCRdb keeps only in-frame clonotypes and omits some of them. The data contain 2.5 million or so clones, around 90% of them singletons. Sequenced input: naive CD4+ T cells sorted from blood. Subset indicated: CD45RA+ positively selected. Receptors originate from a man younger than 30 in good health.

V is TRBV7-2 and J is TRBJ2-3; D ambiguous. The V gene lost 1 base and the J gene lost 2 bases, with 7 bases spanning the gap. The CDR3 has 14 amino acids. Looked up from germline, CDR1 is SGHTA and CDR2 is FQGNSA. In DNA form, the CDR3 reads TGTGCCAGCAGCTTAGAACAAAACACAGATACGCAGTATTTT. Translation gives CASSLEQNTDTQYF. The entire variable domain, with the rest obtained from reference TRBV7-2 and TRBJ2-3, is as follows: GAGVSQSPSNKVTEKGKDVELRCDPISGHTALYWYRQSLGQGLEFLIYFQGNSAPDKSGLPSDRFSAERTGGSVSTLTIQRTQQEDSAVYLCASSLEQNTDTQYFGPGTRLTVL.

Here the CDR3 reads CASSLRTKASESVTDTQYF. CDR3 in DNA: TGCGCCAGCAGCCTACGGACTAAGGCTAGCGAAAGCGTAACAGATACGCAGTATTTT. The chain uses TRBV4-1 and TRBJ2-3; possible D gene TRBD2, 6 bases. CDR1 and CDR2 from the germline V gene are MGHRA and YSYEKL. Trimming shortened V by 4 bases and J by 3 bases, and 26 bases separated the two germline ends. The CDR3 has 19 amino acids.

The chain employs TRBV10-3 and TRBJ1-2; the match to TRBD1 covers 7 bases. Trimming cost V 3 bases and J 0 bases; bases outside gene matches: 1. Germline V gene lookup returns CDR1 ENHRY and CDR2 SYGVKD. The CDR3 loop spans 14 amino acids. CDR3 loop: CAISDDRANYGYTF. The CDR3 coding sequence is TGTGCCATCAGTGACGACAGGGCTAACTATGGCTACACCTTC.

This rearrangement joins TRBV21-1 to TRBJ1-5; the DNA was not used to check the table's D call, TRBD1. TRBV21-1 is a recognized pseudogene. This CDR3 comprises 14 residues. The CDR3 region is CASKQVLSNQPQHF. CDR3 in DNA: TGTGCCAGCAAACAGGTCCTGTCCAATCAGCCCCAGCATTTT.

The CDR3 DNA reads TGTGCCAGCAGCGCGTCGGGGGCTGCGGCTAATGAAAAACTGTTTTTT. It yields the protein CASSASGAAANEKLFF. The chain links TRBV7-6 to TRBJ1-4, with D possibly matching TRBD1 (6 bases). The CDR3 sequence is 16 residues long. The V gene lost 5 bases and the J gene lost 3 bases, with 16 bases spanning the gap. The germline gives CDR1 SGHVS, CDR2 FNYEAQ.

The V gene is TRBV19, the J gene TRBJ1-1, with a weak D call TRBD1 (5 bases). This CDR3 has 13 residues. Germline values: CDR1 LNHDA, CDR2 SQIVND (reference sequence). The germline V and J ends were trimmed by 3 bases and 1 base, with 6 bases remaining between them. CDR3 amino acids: CASSMGPNTEAFF. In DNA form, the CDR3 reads TGTGCCAGTAGTATGGGACCGAACACTGAAGCTTTCTTT.

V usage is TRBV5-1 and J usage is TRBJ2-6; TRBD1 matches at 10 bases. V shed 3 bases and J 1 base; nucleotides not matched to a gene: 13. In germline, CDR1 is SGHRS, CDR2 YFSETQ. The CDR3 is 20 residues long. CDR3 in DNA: TGCGCCAGCAGCTACCACCGGGACAGGGGAGTCTCATCTGGGGCCAACGTCCTGACTTTC. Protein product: CASSYHRDRGVSSGANVLTF.

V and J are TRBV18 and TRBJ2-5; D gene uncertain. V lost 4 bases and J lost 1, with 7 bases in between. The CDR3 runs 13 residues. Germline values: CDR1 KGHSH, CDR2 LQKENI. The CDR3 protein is CASSLQSQETQYF. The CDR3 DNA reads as TGTGCCAGCTCACTTCAAAGCCAAGAGACCCAGTACTTC.

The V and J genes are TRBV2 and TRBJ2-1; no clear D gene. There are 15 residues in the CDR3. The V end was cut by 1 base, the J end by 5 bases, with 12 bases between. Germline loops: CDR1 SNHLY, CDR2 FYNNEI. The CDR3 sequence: CASSEDGVSHNEQFF. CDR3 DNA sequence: TGTGCCAGCAGTGAAGATGGGGTCAGTCACAATGAGCAGTTCTTC.

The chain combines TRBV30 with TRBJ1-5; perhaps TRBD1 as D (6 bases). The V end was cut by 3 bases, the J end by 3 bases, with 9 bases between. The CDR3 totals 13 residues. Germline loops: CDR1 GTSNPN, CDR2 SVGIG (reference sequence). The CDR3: CAWSGDTNQPQHF. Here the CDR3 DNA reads TGTGCCTGGAGCGGGGACACCAATCAGCCCCAGCATTTT.

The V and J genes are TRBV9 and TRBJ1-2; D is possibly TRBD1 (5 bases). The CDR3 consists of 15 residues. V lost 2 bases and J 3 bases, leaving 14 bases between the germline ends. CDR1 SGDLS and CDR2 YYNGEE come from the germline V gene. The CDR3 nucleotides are TGTGCCAGCAGCGTTTCCGGGGGAGCGGACTATGGCTACACCTTC. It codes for CASSVSGGADYGYTF. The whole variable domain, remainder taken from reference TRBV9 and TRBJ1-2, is DSGVTQTPKHLITATGQRVTLRCSPRSGDLSVYWYQQSLDQGLQFLIQYYNGEERAKGNILERFSAQQFPDLHSELNLSSLELGDSALYFCASSVSGGADYGYTFGSGTRLTVV.

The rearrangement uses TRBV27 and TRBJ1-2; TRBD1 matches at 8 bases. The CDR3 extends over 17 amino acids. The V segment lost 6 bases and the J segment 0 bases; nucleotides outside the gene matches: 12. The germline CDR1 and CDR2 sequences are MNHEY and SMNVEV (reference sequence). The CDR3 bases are TGTGCCAGCAGCAGTCCAACTCGACAGGGGACTAACTATGGCTACACCTTC. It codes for CASSSPTRQGTNYGYTF.

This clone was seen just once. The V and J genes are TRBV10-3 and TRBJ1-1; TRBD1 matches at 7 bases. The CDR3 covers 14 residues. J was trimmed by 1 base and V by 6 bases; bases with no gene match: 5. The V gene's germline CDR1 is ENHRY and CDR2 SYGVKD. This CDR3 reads CAIRLGQQNTEAFF. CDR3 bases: TGTGCCATCAGGCTGGGACAGCAGAACACTGAAGCTTTCTTT.

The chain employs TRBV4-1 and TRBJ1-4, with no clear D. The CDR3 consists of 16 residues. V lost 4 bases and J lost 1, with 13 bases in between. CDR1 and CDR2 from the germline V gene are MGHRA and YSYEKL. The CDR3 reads CASSPKNPQTNEKLFF. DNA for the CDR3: TGCGCCAGCAGCCCTAAGAACCCTCAAACTAATGAAAAACTGTTTTTT.

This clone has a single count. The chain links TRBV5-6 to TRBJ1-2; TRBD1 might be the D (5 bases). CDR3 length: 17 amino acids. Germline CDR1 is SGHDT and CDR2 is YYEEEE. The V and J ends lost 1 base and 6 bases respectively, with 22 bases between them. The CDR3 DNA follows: TGTGCCAGCAGCTTGCAGGGAGCAAGTGATCGTGGGGATGGCTACACCTTC. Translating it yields CASSLQGASDRGDGYTF. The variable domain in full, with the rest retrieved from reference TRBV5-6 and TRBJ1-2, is DAGVTQSPTHLIKTRGQQVTLRCSPKSGHDTVSWYQQALGQGPQFIFQYYEEEERQRGNFPDRFSGHQFPNYSSELNVNALLLGDSALYLCASSLQGASDRGDGYTFGSGTRLTVV.

The chain's CDR3 is CASSLLGTGGAEAFF. Written as DNA, the CDR3 is TGCGCCAGCAGCTTGCTAGGGACAGGGGGCGCTGAAGCTTTCTTT. This sequence joins TRBV5-1 and TRBJ1-1, with TRBD1 identical over 12 bases. CDR1 and CDR2 from the germline V gene are SGHRS and YFSETQ. The CDR3 spans 15 residues. J was trimmed by 6 bases and V by 1 base; bases with no gene match: 4.

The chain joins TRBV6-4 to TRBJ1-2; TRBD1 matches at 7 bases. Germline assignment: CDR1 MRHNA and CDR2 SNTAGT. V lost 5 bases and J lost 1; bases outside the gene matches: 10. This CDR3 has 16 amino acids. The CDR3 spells CASSPQGGINNYGYTF. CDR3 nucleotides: TGTGCCAGCAGTCCCCAGGGGGGGATTAATAACTATGGCTACACCTTC.

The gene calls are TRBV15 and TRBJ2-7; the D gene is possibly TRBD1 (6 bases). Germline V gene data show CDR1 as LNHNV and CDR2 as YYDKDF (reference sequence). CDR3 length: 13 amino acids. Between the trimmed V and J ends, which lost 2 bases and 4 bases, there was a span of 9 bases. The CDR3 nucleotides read TGTGCCACCAGCAGACGTCAGGGGTACGAGCAGTACTTC. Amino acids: CATSRRQGYEQYF.

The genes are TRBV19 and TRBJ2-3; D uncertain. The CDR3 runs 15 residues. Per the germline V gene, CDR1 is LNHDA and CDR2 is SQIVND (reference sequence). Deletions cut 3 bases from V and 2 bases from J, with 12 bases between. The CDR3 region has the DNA TGTGCCAGTAGTATGGGGTCTCGCTACACAGATACGCAGTATTTT. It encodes CASSMGSRYTDTQYF.

CDR3 sequence: CASSRDLPTNEKLFF. DNA for the CDR3: TGTGCCAGTAGTCGGGACCTACCAACTAATGAAAAACTGTTTTTT. The gene calls are TRBV19 and TRBJ1-4; a weak D match, TRBD1 (5 bases). The ends were cut back, 5 bases at V and 0 bases at J, with 10 bases in the middle. The CDR3 runs 15 residues. Looked up from germline, CDR1 is LNHDA and CDR2 is SQIVND (reference sequence).

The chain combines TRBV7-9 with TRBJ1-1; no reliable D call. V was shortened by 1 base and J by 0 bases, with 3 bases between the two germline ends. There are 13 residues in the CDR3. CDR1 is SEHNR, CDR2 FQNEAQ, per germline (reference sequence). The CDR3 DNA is TGTGCCAGCAGCTTAGAGGTGAACACTGAAGCTTTCTTT. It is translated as CASSLEVNTEAFF.

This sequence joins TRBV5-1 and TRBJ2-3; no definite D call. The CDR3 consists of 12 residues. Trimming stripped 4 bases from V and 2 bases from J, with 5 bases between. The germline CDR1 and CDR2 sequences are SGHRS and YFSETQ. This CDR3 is CASSKSTDTQYF. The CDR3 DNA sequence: TGCGCCAGCAGCAAATCCACAGATACGCAGTATTTT.

The CDR3 protein is CARGGRQLSNQPQHF. In DNA form, the CDR3 reads TGTGCCAGGGGGGGTCGACAGCTGAGCAATCAGCCCCAGCATTTT. V is TRBV11-2 and J is TRBJ1-5; possibly TRBD1 for D (5 bases). Germline CDR1 SGHAT, CDR2 FQNNGV. Trimming took off 9 bases at V and 1 base at J, with 16 bases between the two ends. The CDR3 is made up of 15 amino acids.

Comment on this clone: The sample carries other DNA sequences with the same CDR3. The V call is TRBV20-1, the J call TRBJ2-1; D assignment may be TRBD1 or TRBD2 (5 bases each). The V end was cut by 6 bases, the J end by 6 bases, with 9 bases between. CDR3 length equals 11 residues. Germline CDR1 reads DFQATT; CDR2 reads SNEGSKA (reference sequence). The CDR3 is CSALRGNEQFF. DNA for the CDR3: TGCAGTGCACTGAGGGGCAATGAGCAGTTCTTC.